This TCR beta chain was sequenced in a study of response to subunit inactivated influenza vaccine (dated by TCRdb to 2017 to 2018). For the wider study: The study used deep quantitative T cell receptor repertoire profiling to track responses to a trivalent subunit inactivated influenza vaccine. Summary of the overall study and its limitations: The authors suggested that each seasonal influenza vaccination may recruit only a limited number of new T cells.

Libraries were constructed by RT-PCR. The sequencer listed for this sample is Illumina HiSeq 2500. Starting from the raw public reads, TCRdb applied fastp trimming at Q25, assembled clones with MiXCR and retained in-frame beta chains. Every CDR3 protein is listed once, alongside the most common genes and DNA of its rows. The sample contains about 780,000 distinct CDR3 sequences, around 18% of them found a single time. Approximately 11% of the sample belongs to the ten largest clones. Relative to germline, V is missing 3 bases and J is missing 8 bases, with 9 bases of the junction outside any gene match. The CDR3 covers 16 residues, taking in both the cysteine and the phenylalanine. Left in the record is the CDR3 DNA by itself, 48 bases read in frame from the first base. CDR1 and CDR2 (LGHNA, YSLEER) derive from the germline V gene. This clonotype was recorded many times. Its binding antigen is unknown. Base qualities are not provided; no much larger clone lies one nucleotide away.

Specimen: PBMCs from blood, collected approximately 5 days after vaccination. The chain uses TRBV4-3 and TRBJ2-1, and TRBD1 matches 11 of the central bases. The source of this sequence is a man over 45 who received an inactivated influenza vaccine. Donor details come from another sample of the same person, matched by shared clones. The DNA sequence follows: TGCGCCAGCAGCCAGTCCGGGACAGGGGGTTACCATGAGCAGTTCTTC. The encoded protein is CASSQSGTGGYHEQFF.